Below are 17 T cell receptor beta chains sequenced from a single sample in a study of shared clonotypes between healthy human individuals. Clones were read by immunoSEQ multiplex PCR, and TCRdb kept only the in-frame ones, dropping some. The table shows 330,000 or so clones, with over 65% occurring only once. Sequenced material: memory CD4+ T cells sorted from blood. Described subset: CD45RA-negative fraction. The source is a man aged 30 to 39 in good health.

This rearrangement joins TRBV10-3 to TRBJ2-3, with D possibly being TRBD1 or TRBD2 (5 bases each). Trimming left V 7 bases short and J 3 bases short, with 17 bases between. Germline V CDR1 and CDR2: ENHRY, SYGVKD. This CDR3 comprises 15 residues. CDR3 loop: CAINGADLGTDTQYF. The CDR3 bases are TGTGCCATCAACGGGGCGGATTTAGGAACAGATACGCAGTATTTT.

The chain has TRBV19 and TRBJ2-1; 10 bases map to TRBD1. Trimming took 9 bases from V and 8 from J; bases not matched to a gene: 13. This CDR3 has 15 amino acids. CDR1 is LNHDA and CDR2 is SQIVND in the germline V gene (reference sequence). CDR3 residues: CASRLGTGAYDEQFF. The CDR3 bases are TGTGCCAGCCGCCTCGGGACAGGGGCTTATGATGAGCAGTTCTTC.

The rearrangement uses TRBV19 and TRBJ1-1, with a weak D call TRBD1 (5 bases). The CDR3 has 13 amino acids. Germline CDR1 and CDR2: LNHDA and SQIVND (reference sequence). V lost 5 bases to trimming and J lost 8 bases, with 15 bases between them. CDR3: CASSLNPTAEAFF. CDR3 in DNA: TGTGCCAGTAGTCTAAATCCGACAGCCGAAGCTTTCTTT.

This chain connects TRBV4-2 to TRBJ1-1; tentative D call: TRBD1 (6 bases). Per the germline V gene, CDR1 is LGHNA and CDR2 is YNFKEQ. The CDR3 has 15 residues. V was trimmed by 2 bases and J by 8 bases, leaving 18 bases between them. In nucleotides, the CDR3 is TGTGCCAGCAGCCAAAGGGTCGAGGGGGATGCCGAAGCTTTCTTT. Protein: CASSQRVEGDAEAFF.

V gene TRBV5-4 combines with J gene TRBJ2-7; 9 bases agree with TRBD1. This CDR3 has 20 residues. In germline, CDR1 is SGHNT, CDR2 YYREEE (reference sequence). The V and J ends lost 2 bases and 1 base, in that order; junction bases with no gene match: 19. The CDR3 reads CASSFGGRDRAGLTSYEQYF. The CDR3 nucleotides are TGTGCCAGCAGCTTTGGAGGGCGGGACAGGGCTGGCCTAACGTCCTACGAGCAGTACTTC.

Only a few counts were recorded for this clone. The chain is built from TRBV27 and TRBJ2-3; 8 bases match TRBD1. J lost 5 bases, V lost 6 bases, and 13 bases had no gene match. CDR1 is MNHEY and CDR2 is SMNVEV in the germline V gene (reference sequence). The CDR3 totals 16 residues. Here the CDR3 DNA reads TGTGCCAGCAGGGCTACCGCAGGGGGCCGGGTAGATACGCAGTATTTT. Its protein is CASRATAGGRVDTQYF.

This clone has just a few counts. CDR3 amino acids: CASSPGSGTGSYNEQFF. Here the CDR3 DNA reads TGTGCCAGCAGCCCAGGGTCGGGGACAGGGTCTTACAATGAGCAGTTCTTC. J is TRBJ2-1 and V is TRBV11-3, with TRBD1 matching over 9 bases. Looked up from germline, CDR1 is SGHNT and CDR2 is YENEEA. The CDR3 runs 17 residues. V lost 5 bases to trimming and J lost 4 bases; unmatched junction nucleotides: 12. Filled out from reference TRBV11-3 and TRBJ2-1, the complete variable domain reads EAGVVQSPRYKIIEKKQPVAFWCNPISGHNTLYWYLQNLGQGPELLIRYENEEAVDDSQLPKDRFSAERLKGVDSTLKIQPAELGDSAVYLCASSPGSGTGSYNEQFFGPGTRLTVL.

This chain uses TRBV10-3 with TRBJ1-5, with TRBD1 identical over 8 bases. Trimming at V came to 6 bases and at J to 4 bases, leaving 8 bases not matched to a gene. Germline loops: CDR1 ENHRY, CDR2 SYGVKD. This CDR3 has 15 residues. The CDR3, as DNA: TGTGCCATCAGCATAGGACAGGGCTATAATCAGCCCCAGCATTTT. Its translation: CAISIGQGYNQPQHF.

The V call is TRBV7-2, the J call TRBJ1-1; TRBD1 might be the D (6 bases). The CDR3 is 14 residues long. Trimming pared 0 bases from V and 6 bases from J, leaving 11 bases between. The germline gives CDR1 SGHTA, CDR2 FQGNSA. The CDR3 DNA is TGTGCCAGCAGCTTAGCGAGGGGGGGCTCTGAAGCTTTCTTT. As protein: CASSLARGGSEAFF.

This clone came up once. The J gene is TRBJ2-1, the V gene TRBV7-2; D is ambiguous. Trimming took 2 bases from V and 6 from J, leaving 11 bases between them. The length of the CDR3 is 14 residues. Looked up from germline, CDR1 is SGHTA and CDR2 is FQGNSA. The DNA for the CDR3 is TGTGCCAGCAGCTTAAATCGGATGGGCAATGAGCAGTTCTTC. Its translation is CASSLNRMGNEQFF.

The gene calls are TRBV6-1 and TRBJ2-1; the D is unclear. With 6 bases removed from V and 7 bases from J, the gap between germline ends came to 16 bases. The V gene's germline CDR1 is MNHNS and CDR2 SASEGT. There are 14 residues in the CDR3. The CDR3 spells CASSPTRTRNEQFF. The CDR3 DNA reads TGTGCCAGCAGCCCCACCAGGACCAGGAATGAGCAGTTCTTC.

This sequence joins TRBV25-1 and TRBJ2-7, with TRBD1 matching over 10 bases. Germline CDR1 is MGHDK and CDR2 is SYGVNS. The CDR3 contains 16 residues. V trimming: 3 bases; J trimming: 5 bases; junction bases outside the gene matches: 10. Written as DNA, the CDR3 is TGTGCCAGCAGTGAGACAGGGGGCGCCTTCCTGGACGAGCAGTACTTC. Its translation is CASSETGGAFLDEQYF.

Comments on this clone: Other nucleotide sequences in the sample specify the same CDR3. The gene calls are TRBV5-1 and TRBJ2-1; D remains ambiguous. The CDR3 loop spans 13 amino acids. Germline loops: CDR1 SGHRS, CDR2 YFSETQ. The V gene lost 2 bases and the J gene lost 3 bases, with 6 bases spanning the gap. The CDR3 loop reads CASSLQDYNEQFF. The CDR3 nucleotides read TGCGCCAGCAGCTTACAAGACTACAATGAGCAGTTCTTC.

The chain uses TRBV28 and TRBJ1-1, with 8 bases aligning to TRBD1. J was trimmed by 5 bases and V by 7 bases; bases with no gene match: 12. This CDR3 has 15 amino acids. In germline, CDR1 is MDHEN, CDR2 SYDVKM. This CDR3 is CASTDRGPLGTEAFF. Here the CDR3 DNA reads TGTGCCAGCACTGACAGGGGCCCCCTCGGGACTGAAGCTTTCTTT.

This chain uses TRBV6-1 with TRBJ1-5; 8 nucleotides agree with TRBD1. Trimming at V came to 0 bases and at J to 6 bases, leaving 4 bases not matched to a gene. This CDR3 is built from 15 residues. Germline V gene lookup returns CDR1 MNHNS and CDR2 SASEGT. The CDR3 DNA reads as TGTGCCAGCAGTGAAGCGAGACAGGGGAGTCAGCCCCAGCATTTT. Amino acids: CASSEARQGSQPQHF.

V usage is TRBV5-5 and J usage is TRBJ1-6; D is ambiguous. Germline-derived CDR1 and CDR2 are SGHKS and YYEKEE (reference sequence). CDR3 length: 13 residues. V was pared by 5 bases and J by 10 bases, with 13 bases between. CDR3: CASRKWGESPLHF. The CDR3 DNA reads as TGTGCCAGCAGGAAATGGGGTGAATCACCCCTCCACTTT.

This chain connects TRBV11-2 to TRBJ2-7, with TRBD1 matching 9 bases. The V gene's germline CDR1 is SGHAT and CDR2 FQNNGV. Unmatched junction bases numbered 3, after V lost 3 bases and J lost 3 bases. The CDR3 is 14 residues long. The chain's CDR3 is CASSFGQGLYEQYF. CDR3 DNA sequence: TGTGCCAGCAGCTTTGGACAGGGGCTCTACGAGCAGTACTTC.